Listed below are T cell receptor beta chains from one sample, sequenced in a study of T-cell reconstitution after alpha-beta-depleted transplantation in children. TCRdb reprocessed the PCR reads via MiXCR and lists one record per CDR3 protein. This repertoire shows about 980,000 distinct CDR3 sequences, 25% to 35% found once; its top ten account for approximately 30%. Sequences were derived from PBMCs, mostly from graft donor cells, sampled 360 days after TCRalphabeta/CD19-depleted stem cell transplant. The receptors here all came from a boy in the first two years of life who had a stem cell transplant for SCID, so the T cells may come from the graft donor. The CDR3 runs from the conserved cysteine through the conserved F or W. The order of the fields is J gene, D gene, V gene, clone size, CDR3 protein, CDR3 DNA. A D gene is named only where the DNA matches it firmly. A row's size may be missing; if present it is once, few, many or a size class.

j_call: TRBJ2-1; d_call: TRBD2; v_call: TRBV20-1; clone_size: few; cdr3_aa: CSGASGGAFVHGSYNEQFF; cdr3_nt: TGCAGTGGAGCAAGCGGGGGGGCCTTCGTACACGGCTCCTACAATGAGCAGTTCTTC
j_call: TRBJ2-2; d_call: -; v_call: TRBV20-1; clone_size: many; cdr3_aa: CSARGTGELFF; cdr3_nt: TGCAGCGCAAGGGGCACCGGGGAGCTGTTTTTT
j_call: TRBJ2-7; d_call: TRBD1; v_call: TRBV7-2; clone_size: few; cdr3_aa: CASQPFRDRGYEQYF; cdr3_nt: TGTGCCAGCCAGCCATTCCGGGACAGGGGCTACGAGCAGTACTTC
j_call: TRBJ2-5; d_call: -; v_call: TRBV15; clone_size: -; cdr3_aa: CATSRGPLQETQYF; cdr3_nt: TGTGCCACCAGCAGAGGTCCACTTCAAGAGACCCAGTACTTC
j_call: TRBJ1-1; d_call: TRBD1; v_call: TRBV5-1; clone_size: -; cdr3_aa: CASSPGQGRKTEAFF; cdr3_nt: TGCGCCAGCAGCCCGGGACAGGGTCGCAAGACTGAAGCTTTCTTT
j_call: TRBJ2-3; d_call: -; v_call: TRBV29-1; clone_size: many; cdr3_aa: CSVEGGTDTQYF; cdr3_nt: TGCAGCGTTGAGGGTGGCACAGATACGCAGTATTTT
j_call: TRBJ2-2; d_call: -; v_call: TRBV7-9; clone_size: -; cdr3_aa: CASSLATHREGTGELFF; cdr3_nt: TGTGCCAGCAGCTTAGCGACCCACAGGGAGGGGACCGGGGAGCTGTTTTTT
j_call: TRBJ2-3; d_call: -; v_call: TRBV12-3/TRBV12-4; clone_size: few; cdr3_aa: CASSPNRGGWTDTQYF; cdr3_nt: TGTGCCAGCAGTCCTAACAGGGGAGGGTGGACAGATACGCAGTATTTT
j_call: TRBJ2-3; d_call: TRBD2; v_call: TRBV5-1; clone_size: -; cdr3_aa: CASTPRLAGGPRRADTQYF; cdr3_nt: TGCGCCAGCACCCCCAGACTAGCGGGGGGGCCGAGGAGAGCAGATACGCAGTATTTT
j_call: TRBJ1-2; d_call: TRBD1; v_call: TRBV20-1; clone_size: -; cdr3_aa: CSAGDRVYGYTF; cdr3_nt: TGCAGTGCGGGGGACAGGGTTTATGGCTACACCTTC
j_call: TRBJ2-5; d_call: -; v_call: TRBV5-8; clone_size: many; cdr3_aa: CASSGGSGAWYQETQYF; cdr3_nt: TGTGCCAGCAGTGGTGGGTCGGGAGCCTGGTACCAAGAGACCCAGTACTTC
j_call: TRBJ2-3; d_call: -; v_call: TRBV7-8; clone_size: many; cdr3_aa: CASSPLTSTDTQYF; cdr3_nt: TGTGCCAGCAGTCCTCTGACTAGCACAGATACGCAGTATTTT
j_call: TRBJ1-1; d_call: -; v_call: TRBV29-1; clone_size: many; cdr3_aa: CSVEQGYKNTEAFF; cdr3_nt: TGCAGCGTTGAACAGGGTTACAAGAACACTGAAGCTTTCTTT
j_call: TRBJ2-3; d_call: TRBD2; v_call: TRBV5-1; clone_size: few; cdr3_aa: CASSWGAGAGEDTQYF; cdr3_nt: TGCGCCAGCAGCTGGGGAGCGGGGGCAGGGGAAGATACGCAGTATTTT
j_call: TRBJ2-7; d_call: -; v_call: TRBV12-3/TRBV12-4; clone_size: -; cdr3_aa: CASSFTAPAGFLCEQYF; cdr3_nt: TGTGCCAGCAGTTTTACCGCCCCGGCAGGGTTTTTATGCGAGCAGTACTTC
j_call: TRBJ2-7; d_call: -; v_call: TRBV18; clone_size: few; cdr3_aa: CASSPSGTGEQYF; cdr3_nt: TGTGCCAGCTCACCAAGTGGCACAGGAGAGCAGTACTTC
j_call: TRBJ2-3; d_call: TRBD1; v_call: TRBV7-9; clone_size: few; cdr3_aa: CASSFGDRDTDTQYF; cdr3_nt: TGTGCCAGCAGCTTTGGGGACAGAGACACAGATACGCAGTATTTT
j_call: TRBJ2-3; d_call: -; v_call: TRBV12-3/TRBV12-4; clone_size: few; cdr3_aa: CASSTRSIDTQYF; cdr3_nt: TGTGCCAGCAGTACCCGAAGCATAGATACGCAGTATTTT
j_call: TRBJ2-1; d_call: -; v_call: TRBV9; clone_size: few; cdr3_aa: CASSEGRYSVQFF; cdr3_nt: TGTGCCAGCAGCGAGGGGCGATATAGTGTGCAGTTCTTC
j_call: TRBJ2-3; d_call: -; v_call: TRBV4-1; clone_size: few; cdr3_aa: CASSRSPGLKGTDTQYF; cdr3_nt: TGCGCCAGCAGCCGATCCCCGGGACTCAAAGGGACAGATACGCAGTATTTT
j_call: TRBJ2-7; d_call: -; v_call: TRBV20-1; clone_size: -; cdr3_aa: CSARGTATYEQYF; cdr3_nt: TGCAGTGCTAGAGGAACAGCAACCTACGAGCAGTACTTC
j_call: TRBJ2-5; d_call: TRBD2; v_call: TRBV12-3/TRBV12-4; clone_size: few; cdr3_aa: CASSLSTAGGLHGVLRETQYF; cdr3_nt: TGTGCCAGCAGTTTATCGACGGCGGGGGGCCTCCATGGGGTTCTAAGAGAGACCCAGTACTTC
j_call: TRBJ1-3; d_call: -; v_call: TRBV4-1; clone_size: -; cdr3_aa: CASSQPTADSGNTIYF; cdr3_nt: TGCGCCAGCAGCCAACCTACAGCGGACTCTGGAAACACCATATATTTT
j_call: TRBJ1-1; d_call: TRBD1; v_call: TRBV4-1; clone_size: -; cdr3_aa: CASSQEGQATEAFF; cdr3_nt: TGCGCCAGCAGCCAAGAAGGACAGGCCACTGAAGCTTTCTTT
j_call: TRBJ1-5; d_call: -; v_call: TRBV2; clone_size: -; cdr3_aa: CASSPAGHRNQPQHF; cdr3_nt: TGTGCCAGCAGCCCCGCCGGCCACCGCAATCAGCCCCAGCATTTT
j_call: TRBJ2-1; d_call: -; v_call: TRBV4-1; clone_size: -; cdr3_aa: CASSQDPGGPSYNEQFF; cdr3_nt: TGCGCCAGCAGCCAAGATCCCGGGGGCCCCTCCTACAATGAGCAGTTCTTC
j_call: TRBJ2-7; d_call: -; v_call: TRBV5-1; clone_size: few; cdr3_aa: CASSFREPFYEQYF; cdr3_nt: TGCGCCAGCAGCTTTCGCGAACCTTTCTACGAGCAGTACTTC
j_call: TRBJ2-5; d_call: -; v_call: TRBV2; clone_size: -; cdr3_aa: CASSETVYQETQYF; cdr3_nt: TGTGCCAGCAGTGAGACAGTTTACCAAGAGACCCAGTACTTC
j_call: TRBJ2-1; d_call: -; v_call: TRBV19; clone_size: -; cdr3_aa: CASSIGWGQFF; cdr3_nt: TGTGCCAGTAGTATCGGTTGGGGGCAGTTCTTC
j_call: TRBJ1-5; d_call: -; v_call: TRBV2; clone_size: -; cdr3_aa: CASSGPTQPQHF; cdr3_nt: TGTGCCAGCAGTGGACCGACCCAGCCCCAGCATTTT
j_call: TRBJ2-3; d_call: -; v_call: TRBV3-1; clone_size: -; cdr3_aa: CACSQRVPKTDTQYF; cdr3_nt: TGTGCCTGCAGCCAACGGGTCCCCAAAACAGATACGCAGTATTTT
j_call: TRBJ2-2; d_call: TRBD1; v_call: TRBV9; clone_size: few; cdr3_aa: CASSFRQGSTGELFF; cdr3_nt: TGTGCCAGCAGCTTCCGACAGGGGAGCACCGGGGAGCTGTTTTTT
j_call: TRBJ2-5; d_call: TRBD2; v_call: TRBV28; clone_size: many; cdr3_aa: CASSPGLAGAQETQYF; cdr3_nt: TGTGCCAGCAGTCCGGGACTAGCGGGCGCCCAAGAGACCCAGTACTTC
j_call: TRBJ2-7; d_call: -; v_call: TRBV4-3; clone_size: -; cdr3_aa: CASSQDYRRSYEQYF; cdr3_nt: TGCGCCAGCAGCCAAGATTACAGGCGTTCCTACGAGCAGTACTTC
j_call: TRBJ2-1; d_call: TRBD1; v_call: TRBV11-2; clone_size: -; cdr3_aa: CASSSGLDRGRGYEQFF; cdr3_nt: TGTGCCAGCAGCTCAGGCCTCGACAGGGGAAGGGGCTATGAGCAGTTCTTC
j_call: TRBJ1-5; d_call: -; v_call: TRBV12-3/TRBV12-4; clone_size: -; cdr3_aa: CASSFSVTSNQPQHF; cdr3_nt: TGTGCCAGCAGTTTCTCGGTTACTAGCAATCAGCCCCAGCATTTT
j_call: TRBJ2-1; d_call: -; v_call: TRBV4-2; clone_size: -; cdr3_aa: CASSQESRYSYNEQFF; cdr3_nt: TGTGCCAGCAGCCAAGAGTCGAGATACTCCTACAATGAGCAGTTCTTC
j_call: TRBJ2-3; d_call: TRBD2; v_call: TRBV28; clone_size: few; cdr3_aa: CATLLAGGADTQYF; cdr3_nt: TGTGCCACTCTACTAGCGGGAGGGGCAGATACGCAGTATTTT
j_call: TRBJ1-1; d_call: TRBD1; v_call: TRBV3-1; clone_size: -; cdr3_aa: CASSRDSQNTEAFF; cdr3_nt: TGTGCCAGCAGCCGGGACAGCCAGAACACTGAAGCTTTCTTT
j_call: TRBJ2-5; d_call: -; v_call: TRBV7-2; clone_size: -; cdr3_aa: CASSFVHGQETQYF; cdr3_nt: TGTGCCAGCAGCTTCGTACACGGTCAAGAGACCCAGTACTTC
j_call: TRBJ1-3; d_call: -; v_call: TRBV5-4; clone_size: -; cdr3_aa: CASSSPEGAGNTIYF; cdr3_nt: TGTGCCAGCAGCTCGCCCGAGGGAGCGGGAAACACCATATATTTT
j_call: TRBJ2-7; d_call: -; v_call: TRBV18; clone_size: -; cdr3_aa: CASSPPVLPEQYF; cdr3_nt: TGTGCCAGCTCACCACCCGTCCTGCCCGAGCAGTACTTC
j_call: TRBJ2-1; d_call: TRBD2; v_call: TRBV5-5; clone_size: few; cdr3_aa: CASSAVGGGGYNEQFF; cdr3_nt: TGTGCCAGCAGCGCCGTTGGTGGCGGGGGATACAATGAGCAGTTCTTC
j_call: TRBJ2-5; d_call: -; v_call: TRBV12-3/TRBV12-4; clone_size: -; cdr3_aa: CASSSTFQETQYF; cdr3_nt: TGTGCCAGCAGTTCAACCTTTCAAGAGACCCAGTACTTC
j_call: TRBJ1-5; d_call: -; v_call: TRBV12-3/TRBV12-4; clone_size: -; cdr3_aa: CASSLSGPLNQPQHF; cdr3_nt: TGTGCCAGCAGCCTCTCGGGACCCTTGAATCAGCCCCAGCATTTT
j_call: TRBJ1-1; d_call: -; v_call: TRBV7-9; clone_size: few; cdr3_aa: CASSLGSGEAFF; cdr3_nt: TGTGCCAGCAGCTTAGGATCTGGAGAAGCTTTCTTT
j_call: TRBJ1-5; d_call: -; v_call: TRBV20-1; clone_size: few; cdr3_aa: CSAPPSGNQPQHF; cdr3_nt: TGCAGTGCCCCCCCCTCTGGCAATCAGCCCCAGCATTTT
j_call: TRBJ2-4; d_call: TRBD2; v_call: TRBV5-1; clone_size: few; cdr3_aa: CASSLASGLAKNIQYF; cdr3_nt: TGCGCCAGCAGCTTGGCTAGCGGGCTAGCCAAAAACATTCAGTACTTC
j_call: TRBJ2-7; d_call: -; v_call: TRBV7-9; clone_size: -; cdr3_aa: CASSWPPQGREQYF; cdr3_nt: TGTGCCAGCAGCTGGCCCCCTCAGGGAAGAGAGCAGTACTTC
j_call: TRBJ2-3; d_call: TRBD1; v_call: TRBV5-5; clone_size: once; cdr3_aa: CASSLAPQGRPSDTQYF; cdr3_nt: TGTGCCAGCAGCTTGGCCCCACAGGGGCGCCCGTCAGATACGCAGTATTTT
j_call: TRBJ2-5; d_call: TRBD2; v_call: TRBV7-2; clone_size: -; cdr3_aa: CASSLVQTSGDGTQYF; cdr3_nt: TGTGCCAGCAGCTTAGTCCAGACTAGCGGGGATGGGACCCAGTACTTC
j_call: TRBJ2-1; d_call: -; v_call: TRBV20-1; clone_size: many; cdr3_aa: CSASRGPYNEQFF; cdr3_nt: TGCAGTGCTAGTCGGGGGCCCTACAATGAGCAGTTCTTC
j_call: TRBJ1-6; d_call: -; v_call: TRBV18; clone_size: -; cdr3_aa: CASSSGGSYNSPLHF; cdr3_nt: TGTGCCAGCTCCTCCGGCGGATCCTATAATTCACCCCTCCACTTT
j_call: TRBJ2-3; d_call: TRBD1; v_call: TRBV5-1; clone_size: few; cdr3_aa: CASSLGKGQGTDTQYF; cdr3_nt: TGCGCCAGCAGCTTGGGAAAGGGACAGGGCACAGATACGCAGTATTTT